These 17 T cell receptor beta chains originate from one sample sequenced in a study of blood T cell repertoires in COVID-19. TCRdb keeps only in-frame clones here, not all; method: immunoSEQ multiplex PCR. The table lists 13,000 or so clones, roughly 80% of them singletons, with 40% to 50% in the top ten. Sequencing input: peripheral blood. Receptor source: a woman aged 80 or over with acute or convalescent COVID-19.

The chain employs TRBV3-1 (or the pseudogene TRBV3-2) and TRBJ2-2, with D perhaps TRBD1 (5 bases). In germline, CDR1 is LGHDT, CDR2 YNNKEL (reference sequence). V was shortened by 6 bases and J by 0 bases, with 14 bases between the two germline ends. The CDR3 length is 16 residues. The CDR3 DNA follows: TGTGCCAGCAGGCCTTACAGGCTAGCGAACACCGGGGAGCTGTTTTTT. This codes for CASRPYRLANTGELFF.

The rearrangement uses TRBV11-2 and TRBJ2-3; the D gene is possibly TRBD2 (6 bases). V lost 1 base and J 2 bases, leaving 13 bases between the germline ends. This CDR3 spans 16 amino acids. Looked up from germline, CDR1 is SGHAT and CDR2 is FQNNGV. CDR3 in DNA: TGTGCCAGCAGCTTAGTGGGCGGGGCCCCCACAGATACGCAGTATTTT. Translating it yields CASSLVGGAPTDTQYF. The whole variable domain, remainder taken from reference TRBV11-2 and TRBJ2-3, is EAGVAQSPRYKIIEKRQSVAFWCNPISGHATLYWYQQILGQGPKLLIQFQNNGVVDDSQLPKDRFSAERLKGVDSTLKIQPAKLEDSAVYLCASSLVGGAPTDTQYFGPGTRLTVL.

Comment on this clone: One end of the junction is discordant with germline, which a read error may explain. This chain joins TRBV7-6 and TRBJ2-5; 11 nucleotides agree with TRBD2. Per germline, CDR1 SGHVS and CDR2 FNYEAQ. The CDR3 has 16 residues. As DNA, the CDR3 is TGTGCCAGCAGTTTAGCGGGGGGGCCGATTCCTGAGACCCAGTACTTC. Its protein product is CASSLAGGPIPETQYF. The full variable domain, rest sourced from reference TRBV7-6 and TRBJ2-5, is GAGVSQSPRYKVTKRGQDVALRCDPISGHVSLYWYRQALGQGPEFLTYFNYEAQQDKSGLPNDRFSAERPEGSISTLTIQRTEQRDSAMYRCASSLAGGPIPETQYFGPGTRLLVL.

The rearrangement uses TRBV30 and TRBJ1-5; D possibly corresponds to TRBD1 (6 bases). There are 13 residues in the CDR3. V lost 5 bases to trimming and J lost 6 bases, with 14 bases between them. The germline gives CDR1 GTSNPN, CDR2 SVGIG (reference sequence). The CDR3 here is CAWGGHQGQPQHF. CDR3 nucleotide sequence: TGTGCCTGGGGGGGACACCAAGGTCAGCCCCAGCATTTT.

This clone was seen many times. The genes are TRBV7-3 and TRBJ2-2; TRBD2 aligns across 7 bases. The CDR3 sequence is 15 residues long. Per germline, CDR1 SGHTA and CDR2 FQGTGA. V gave up 5 bases and J gave up 5 bases; unmatched junction bases: 8. The CDR3: CASSPGGVQTGELFF. The CDR3 DNA reads as TGTGCCAGCAGCCCGGGGGGAGTACAAACCGGGGAGCTGTTTTTT.

The chain joins TRBV19 to TRBJ2-5, with D tentatively TRBD2 (6 bases). CDR3 length: 14 residues. Germline CDR1 LNHDA, CDR2 SQIVND (reference sequence). V lost 6 bases and J lost 2, with 13 bases in between. CDR3 nucleotides: TGTGCCAGTAGGGCGGGACTCGAACAAGAGACCCAGTACTTC. Its protein is CASRAGLEQETQYF.

J is TRBJ2-1 and V is TRBV7-9; tentatively, D is TRBD2 (6 bases). V lost 6 bases, J lost 8 bases, and 20 bases lay in between. The CDR3 runs to 15 residues. Germline lookup yields CDR1 SEHNR and CDR2 FQNEAQ (reference sequence). The CDR3 nucleotides read TGTGCCAGCAGATATAGCGGTGGGGTTTCGGATGAGCAGTTCTTC. Protein product: CASRYSGGVSDEQFF.

The chain employs TRBV2 and TRBJ2-5; 13 positions match TRBD2. Germline V gene sequence: CDR1 SNHLY, CDR2 FYNNEI. This CDR3 is 16 amino acids long. The V gene end was trimmed by 2 bases and the J gene end by 6 bases; junction bases not matched to a gene: 6. The CDR3 spells CASSERGLAGWKTQYF. The CDR3, as DNA: TGTGCCAGCAGTGAAAGGGGACTAGCGGGGTGGAAGACCCAGTACTTC.

This rearrangement joins TRBV7-9 to TRBJ1-4, with TRBD1 identical over 7 bases. Trimming removed 2 bases from V and 2 bases from J; junction bases left unmatched: 11. Germline values: CDR1 SEHNR, CDR2 FQNEAQ (reference sequence). The CDR3 covers 18 residues. In DNA, the CDR3 is TGTGCCAGCAGCTTAAATGGGCACAGGGGCTCGACTAATGAAAAACTGTTTTTT. This encodes CASSLNGHRGSTNEKLFF. The entire variable domain, with the rest obtained from reference TRBV7-9 and TRBJ1-4, is as follows: DTGVSQNPRHKITKRGQNVTFRCDPISEHNRLYWYRQTLGQGPEFLTYFQNEAQLEKSRLLSDRFSAERPKGSFSTLEIQRTEQGDSAMYLCASSLNGHRGSTNEKLFFGSGTQLSVL.

The chain has TRBV4-3 and TRBJ2-1, with 15 nucleotides matching TRBD2. CDR1 is LGHNA, CDR2 YSLEER, per germline. The CDR3 is 18 amino acids. With V trimmed by 4 bases and J by 1 base, 5 bases remained unmatched. The chain's CDR3 is CASSPRTSGGGSYNEQFF. CDR3 DNA: TGCGCCAGCAGCCCCCGGACTAGCGGGGGGGGGTCCTACAATGAGCAGTTCTTC.

A few counts support this clone. V usage is TRBV19 and J usage is TRBJ1-5, with unresolved D. Trimming stripped 6 bases from V and 9 bases from J, with 21 bases between. Germline CDR1 reads LNHDA; CDR2 reads SQIVND (reference sequence). This CDR3 comprises 15 residues. Here the CDR3 DNA reads TGTGCCAGTAGGATTGGAGGCGGTAGAAAGATGCCCCAGCATTTT. Its translation: CASRIGGGRKMPQHF.

The genes are TRBV7-2 and TRBJ1-1; TRBD1 might be the D (6 bases). The CDR3 runs to 15 residues. The V end was cut by 1 base, the J end by 1 base, with 10 bases between. Germline CDR1 reads SGHTA; CDR2 reads FQGNSA. CDR3 sequence: CASSLGGTQNTEAFF. The CDR3 region has the DNA TGTGCCAGCAGCTTAGGAGGGACACAGAACACTGAAGCTTTCTTT.

By sample fraction, this clone is large (0.1 to 1%). V and J are TRBV6-6 and TRBJ2-3; TRBD1 is a possible D gene (5 bases). Germline V lookup: CDR1 MNHNY, CDR2 SVGAGI (reference sequence). V lost 7 bases and J 2 bases, leaving 16 bases between the germline ends. CDR3 length: 15 residues. CDR3 amino acids: CASTLGVLLTDTQYF. CDR3 bases: TGTGCCAGCACCCTAGGGGTACTCCTCACAGATACGCAGTATTTT.

This chain joins TRBV24-1 and TRBJ2-3; 9 bases match TRBD2. CDR1 KGHDR and CDR2 SFDVKD come from the germline V gene. The CDR3 runs 16 residues. Unmatched junction bases numbered 10, after V lost 5 bases and J lost 5 bases. The CDR3 sequence: CATSAGAGGNLDTQYF. As DNA, the CDR3 is TGTGCCACCAGTGCGGGGGCGGGGGGGAATTTAGATACGCAGTATTTT.

This chain uses TRBV7-6 with TRBJ1-4; D is undetermined. The CDR3 consists of 16 residues. From germline, CDR1 is SGHVS and CDR2 FNYEAQ. Trimming cost V 6 bases and J 8 bases, with 22 bases left between them. The CDR3: CASSRTWVGDREKLFF. In nucleotides, the CDR3 is TGTGCCAGCAGTCGGACTTGGGTCGGGGATCGGGAAAAACTGTTTTTT.

The chain carries TRBV7-2 and TRBJ2-7; 7 nucleotides line up with TRBD1. J lost 6 bases, V lost 5 bases, and 10 bases had no gene match. Looked up from germline, CDR1 is SGHTA and CDR2 is FQGNSA. The CDR3 has 14 residues. For the CDR3, the DNA is TGTGCCAGCAGCACCGGACAGGTGACGGGCGAGCAGTACTTC. It yields the protein CASSTGQVTGEQYF.

This clone is a singleton in its sample. The chain is built from TRBV19 and TRBJ1-1; TRBD1 might be the D (6 bases). The CDR3 consists of 14 residues. Trimming took 3 bases from V and 3 from J, leaving 11 bases between them. CDR1 and CDR2 from the germline V gene are LNHDA and SQIVND (reference sequence). The CDR3 protein is CASSIGGGDTEAFF. The DNA for the CDR3 is TGTGCCAGTAGTATTGGAGGGGGGGACACTGAAGCTTTCTTT.